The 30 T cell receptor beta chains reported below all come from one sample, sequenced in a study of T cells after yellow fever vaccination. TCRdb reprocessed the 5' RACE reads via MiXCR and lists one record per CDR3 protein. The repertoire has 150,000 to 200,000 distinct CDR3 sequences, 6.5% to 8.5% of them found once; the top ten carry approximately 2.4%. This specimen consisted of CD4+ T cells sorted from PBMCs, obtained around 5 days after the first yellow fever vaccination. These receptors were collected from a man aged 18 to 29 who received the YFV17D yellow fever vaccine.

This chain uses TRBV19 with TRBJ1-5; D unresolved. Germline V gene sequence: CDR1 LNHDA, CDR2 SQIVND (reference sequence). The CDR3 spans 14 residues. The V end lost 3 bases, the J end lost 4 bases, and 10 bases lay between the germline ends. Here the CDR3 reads CASSIVAGNQPQHF. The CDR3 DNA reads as TGTGCCAGTAGTATTGTAGCGGGAAATCAGCCCCAGCATTTT.

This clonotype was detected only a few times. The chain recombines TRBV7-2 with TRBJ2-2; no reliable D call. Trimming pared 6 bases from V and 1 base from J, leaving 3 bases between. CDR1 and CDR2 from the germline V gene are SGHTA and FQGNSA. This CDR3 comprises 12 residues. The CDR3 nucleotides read TGTGCCAGCAGGATGAACACCGGGGAGCTGTTTTTT. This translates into CASRMNTGELFF. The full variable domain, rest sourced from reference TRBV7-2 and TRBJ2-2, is GAGVSQSPSNKVTEKGKDVELRCDPISGHTALYWYRQSLGQGLEFLIYFQGNSAPDKSGLPSDRFSAERTGGSVSTLTIQRTQQEDSAVYLCASRMNTGELFFGEGSRLTVL.

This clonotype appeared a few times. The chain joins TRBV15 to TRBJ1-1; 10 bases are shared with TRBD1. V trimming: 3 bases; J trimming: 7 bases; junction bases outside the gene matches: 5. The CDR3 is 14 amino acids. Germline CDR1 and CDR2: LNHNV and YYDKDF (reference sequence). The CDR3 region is CATSSRQGANEAFF. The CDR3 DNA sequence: TGTGCCACCAGCAGTAGACAGGGGGCGAATGAAGCTTTCTTT.

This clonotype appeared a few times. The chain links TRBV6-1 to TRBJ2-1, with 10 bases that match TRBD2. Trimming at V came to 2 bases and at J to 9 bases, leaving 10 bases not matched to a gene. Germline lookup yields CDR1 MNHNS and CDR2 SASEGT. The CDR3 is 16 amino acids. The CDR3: CASSERLAGAKTEQFF. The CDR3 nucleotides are TGTGCCAGCAGTGAAAGGCTAGCGGGGGCTAAGACTGAGCAGTTCTTC.

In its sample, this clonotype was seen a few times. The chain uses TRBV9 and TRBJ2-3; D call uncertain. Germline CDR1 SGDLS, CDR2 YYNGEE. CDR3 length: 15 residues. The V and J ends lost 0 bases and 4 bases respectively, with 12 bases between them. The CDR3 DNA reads TGTGCCAGCAGCGTAGGGATTCTGGTAGCAGATACGCAGTATTTT. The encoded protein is CASSVGILVADTQYF.

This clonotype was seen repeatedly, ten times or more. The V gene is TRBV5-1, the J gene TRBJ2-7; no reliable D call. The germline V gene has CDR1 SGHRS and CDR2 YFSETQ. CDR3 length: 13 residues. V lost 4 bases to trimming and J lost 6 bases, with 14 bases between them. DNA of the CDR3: TGCGCCAGCAGCGCAGGACCTTCGTCCGAGCAGTACGTC. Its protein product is CASSAGPSSEQYV.

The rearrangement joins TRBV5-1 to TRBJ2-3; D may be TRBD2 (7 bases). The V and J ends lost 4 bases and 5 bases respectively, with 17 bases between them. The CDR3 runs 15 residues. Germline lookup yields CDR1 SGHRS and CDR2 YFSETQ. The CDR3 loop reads CASSTTGRVGDTQYF. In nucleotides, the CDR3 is TGCGCCAGCAGCACTACAGGGAGGGTTGGAGATACGCAGTATTTT.

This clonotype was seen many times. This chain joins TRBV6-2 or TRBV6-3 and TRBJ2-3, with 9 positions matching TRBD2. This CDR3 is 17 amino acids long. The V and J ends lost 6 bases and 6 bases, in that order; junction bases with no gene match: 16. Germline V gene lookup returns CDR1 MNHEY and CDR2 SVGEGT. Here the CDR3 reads CASSPYEGGGAADTQYF. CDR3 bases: TGTGCCAGCAGCCCATATGAGGGCGGGGGGGCCGCGGATACGCAGTATTTT.

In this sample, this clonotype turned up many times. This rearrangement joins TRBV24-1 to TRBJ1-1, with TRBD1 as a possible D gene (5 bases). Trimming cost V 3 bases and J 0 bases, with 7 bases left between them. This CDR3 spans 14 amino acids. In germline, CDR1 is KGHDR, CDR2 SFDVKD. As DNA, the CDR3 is TGTGCCACCAGTGATGGGGGTTTGAACACTGAAGCTTTCTTT. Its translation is CATSDGGLNTEAFF.

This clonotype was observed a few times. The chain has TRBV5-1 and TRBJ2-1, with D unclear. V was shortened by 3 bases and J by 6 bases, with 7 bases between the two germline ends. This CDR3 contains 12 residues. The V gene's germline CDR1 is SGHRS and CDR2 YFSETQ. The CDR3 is CASSSDFNEQFF. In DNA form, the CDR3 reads TGCGCCAGCAGCTCTGACTTCAATGAGCAGTTCTTC.

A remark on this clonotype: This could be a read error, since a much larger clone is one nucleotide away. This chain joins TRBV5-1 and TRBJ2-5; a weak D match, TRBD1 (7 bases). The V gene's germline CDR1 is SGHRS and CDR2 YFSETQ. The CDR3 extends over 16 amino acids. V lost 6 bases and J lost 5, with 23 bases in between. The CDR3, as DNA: TGCGCCAGCACCCCTGGCAGCAGGGGGGCCCTGGAGACCCAGTACTTC. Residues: CASTPGSRGALETQYF.

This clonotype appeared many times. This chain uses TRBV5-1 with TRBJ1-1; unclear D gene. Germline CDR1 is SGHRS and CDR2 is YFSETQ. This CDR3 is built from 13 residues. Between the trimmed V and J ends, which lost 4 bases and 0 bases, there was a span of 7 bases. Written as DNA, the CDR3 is TGCGCCAGCAGCAGGGAACTGAACACTGAAGCTTTCTTT. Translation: CASSRELNTEAFF. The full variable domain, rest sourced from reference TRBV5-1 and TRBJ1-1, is KAGVTQTPRYLIKTRGQQVTLSCSPISGHRSVSWYQQTPGQGLQFLFEYFSETQRNKGNFPGRFSGRQFSNSRSEMNVSTLELGDSALYLCASSRELNTEAFFGQGTRLTVV.

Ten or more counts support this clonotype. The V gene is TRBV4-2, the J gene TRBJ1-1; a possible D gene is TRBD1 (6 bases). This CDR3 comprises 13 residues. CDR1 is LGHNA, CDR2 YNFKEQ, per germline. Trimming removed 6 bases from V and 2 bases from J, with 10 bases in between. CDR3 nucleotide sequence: TGTGCCAGCAGTCGGACAGTAAACACTGAAGCTTTCTTT. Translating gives CASSRTVNTEAFF.

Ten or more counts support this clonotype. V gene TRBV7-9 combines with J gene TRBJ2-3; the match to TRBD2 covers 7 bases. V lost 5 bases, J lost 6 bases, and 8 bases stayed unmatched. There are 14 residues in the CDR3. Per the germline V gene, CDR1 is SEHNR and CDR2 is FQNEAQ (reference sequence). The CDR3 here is CASSLPSSGDTQYF. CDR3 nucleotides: TGTGCCAGCAGCCTCCCGAGTAGCGGGGATACGCAGTATTTT.

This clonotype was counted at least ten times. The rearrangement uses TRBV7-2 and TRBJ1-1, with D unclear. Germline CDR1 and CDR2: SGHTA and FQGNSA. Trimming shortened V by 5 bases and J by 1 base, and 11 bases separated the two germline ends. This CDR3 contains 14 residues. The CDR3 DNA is TGTGCCAGCAGCCCCGAACGGTGGAACACTGAAGCTTTCTTT. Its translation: CASSPERWNTEAFF.

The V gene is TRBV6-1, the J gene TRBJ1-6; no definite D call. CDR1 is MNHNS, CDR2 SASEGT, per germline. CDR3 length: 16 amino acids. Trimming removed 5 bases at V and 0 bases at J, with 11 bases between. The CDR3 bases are TGTGCCAGCAGTCCTGAGGACGGCTCCTATAATTCACCCCTCCACTTT. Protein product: CASSPEDGSYNSPLHF.

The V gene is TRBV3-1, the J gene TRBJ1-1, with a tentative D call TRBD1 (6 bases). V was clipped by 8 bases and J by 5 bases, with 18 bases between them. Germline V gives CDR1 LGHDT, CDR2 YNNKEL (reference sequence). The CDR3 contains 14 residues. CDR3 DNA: TGTGCCAGCCGGTCAGGGGAGGGGATGACTGAAGCTTTCTTT. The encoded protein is CASRSGEGMTEAFF.

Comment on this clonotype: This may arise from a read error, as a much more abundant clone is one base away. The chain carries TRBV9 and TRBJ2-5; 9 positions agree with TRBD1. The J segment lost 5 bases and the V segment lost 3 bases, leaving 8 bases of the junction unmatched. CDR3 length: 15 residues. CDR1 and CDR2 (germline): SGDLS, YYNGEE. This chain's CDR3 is CASSEGQGIHETQYF. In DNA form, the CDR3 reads TGTGCCAGCAGCGAGGGACAGGGAATACACGAGACCCAGTACTTC.

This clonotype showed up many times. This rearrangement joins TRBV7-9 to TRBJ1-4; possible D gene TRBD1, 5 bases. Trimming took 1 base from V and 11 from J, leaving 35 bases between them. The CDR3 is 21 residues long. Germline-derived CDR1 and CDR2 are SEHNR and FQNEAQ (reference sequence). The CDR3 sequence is CASSLVPPGRWVGLSNQKLFF. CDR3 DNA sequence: TGTGCCAGCAGCTTAGTACCTCCGGGACGCTGGGTAGGGTTATCTAACCAGAAACTGTTTTTT.

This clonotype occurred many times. The CDR3 DNA follows: TGTGCCAGCAGCTTACGGCTAGCGGGGGGCCTCACCGGGGAGCTGTTTTTT. It specifies CASSLRLAGGLTGELFF. The chain joins TRBV11-3 to TRBJ2-2, with TRBD2 matching 11 bases. Germline V gene lookup returns CDR1 SGHNT and CDR2 YENEEA. The CDR3 totals 17 residues. Losses at the gene ends were 2 bases for V and 4 bases for J; bases not matched to a gene: 6.

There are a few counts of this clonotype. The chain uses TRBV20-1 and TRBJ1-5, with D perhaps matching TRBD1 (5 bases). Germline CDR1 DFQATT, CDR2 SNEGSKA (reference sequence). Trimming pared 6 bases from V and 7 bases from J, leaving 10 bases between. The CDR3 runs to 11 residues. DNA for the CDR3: TGCAGTGCGAGGGGCCCCCAGCCCCAGCATTTT. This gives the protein CSARGPQPQHF.

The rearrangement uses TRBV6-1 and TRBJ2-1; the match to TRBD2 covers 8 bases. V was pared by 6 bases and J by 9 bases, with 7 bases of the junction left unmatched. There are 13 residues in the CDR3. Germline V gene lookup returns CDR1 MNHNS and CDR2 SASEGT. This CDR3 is CASRASGGGEQFF. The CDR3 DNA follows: TGTGCCAGCAGAGCGAGCGGGGGAGGTGAGCAGTTCTTC.

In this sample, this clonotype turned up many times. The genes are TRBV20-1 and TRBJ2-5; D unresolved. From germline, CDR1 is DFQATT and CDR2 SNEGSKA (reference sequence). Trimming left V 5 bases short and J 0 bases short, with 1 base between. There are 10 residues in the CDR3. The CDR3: CSADQETQYF. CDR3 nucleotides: TGCAGTGCTGACCAAGAGACCCAGTACTTC.

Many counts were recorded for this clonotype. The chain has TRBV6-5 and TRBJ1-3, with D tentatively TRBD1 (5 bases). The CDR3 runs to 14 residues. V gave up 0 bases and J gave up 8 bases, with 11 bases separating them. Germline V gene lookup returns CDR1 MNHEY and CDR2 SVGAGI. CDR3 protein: CASSYSGRADTIYF. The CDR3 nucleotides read TGTGCCAGCAGTTACTCCGGCAGGGCGGACACCATATATTTT.

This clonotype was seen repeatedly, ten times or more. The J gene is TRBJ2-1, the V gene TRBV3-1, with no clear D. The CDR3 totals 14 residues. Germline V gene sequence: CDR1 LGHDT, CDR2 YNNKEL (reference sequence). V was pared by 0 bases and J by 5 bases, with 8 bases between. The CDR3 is CASSQDLLNNEQFF. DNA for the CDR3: TGTGCCAGCAGCCAAGATCTACTAAACAATGAGCAGTTCTTC.

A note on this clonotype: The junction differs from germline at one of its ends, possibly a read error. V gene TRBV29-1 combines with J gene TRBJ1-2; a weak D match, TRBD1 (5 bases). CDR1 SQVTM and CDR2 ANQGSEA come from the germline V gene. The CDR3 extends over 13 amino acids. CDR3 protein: CSDRQTPNYSYTF. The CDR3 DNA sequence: TGCAGCGACCGACAGACGCCGAACTATAGCTACACCTTC.

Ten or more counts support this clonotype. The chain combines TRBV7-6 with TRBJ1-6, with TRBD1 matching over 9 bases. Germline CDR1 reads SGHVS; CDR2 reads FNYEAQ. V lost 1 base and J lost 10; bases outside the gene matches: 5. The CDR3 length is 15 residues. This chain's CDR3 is CASSLGDRANSPLHF. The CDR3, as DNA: TGTGCCAGCAGCTTAGGGGACAGGGCCAACTCACCCCTCCACTTT.

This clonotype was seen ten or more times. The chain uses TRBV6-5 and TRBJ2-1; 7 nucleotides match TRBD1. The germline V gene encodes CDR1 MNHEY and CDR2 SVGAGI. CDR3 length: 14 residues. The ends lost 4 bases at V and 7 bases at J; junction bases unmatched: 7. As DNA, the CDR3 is TGTGCCAGCAGTTCCCGACAGGGATCAAATGAGCAGTTCTTC. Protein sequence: CASSSRQGSNEQFF.

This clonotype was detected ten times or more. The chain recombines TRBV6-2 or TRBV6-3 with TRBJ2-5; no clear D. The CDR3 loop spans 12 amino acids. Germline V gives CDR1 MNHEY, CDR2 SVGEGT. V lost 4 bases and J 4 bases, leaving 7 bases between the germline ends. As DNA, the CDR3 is TGTGCCAGCAGTTCCCAAGGAGAGACCCAGTACTTC. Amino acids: CASSSQGETQYF.

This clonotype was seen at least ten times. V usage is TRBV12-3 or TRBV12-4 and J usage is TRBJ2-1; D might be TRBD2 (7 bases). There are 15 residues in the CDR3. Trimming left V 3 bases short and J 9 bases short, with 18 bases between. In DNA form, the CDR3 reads TGTGCCAGCAGTTTTGTCGGGGGGCCTCGGAGTGAGCAGTTCTTC. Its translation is CASSFVGGPRSEQFF.